The TCR beta chain described here comes from a study of cytomegalovirus exposure and HLA in healthy donors. Trimming cost V 5 bases and J 2 bases; bases outside gene matches: 8. There are 15 residues in the CDR3. Germline lookup yields CDR1 MNHNS and CDR2 SASEGT. 60 Vbeta and 13 Jbeta primers were used in PCR. Using immunoSEQ multiplex PCR, the repertoire was profiled, and TCRdb retains in-frame clones only, with some absent. The sample data list approximately 58,000 clones. Nominal health characterized the donors when sampled, though unrecorded immune exposures were likely. The chain links TRBV6-1 to TRBJ2-7; 8 bases match TRBD2. The TCR sequence derives from a man under 40 in good health and CMV-seropositive. The sequenced sample consisted of PBMCs. This chain's CDR3 is CASSTYSGIAYEQYF. CDR3 nucleotide sequence: TGTGCCAGCAGTACCTATAGCGGGATAGCCTACGAGCAGTACTTC.